This passage covers 21 T cell receptor beta chains from one sample sequenced in a study of T cell responses to AZD1222 COVID-19 vaccine. Here immunoSEQ multiplex PCR was the method, and the copy in TCRdb shows in-frame clones only, minus some. The table shows roughly 130,000 clones, with about nine tenths occurring only once. The source material was peripheral blood, sampled 28 days after the second AZD1222 dose. These receptors all come from an adult who received the AZD1222 COVID-19 vaccine.

The rearrangement uses TRBV6-2 or TRBV6-3 and TRBJ2-7, with 11 nucleotides matching TRBD2. CDR1 and CDR2 from the germline V gene are MNHEY and SVGEGT. V trimming: 2 bases; J trimming: 1 base; junction bases outside the gene matches: 7. The CDR3 length is 17 residues. CDR3 protein: CASSYGLAGPGSYEQYF. The CDR3 DNA is TGTGCCAGCAGTTACGGACTAGCGGGTCCGGGGTCCTACGAGCAGTACTTC.

The rearrangement uses TRBV9 and TRBJ2-2; 7 bases map to TRBD1. The CDR3 length is 15 residues. Trimming removed 0 bases from V and 7 bases from J; junction bases left unmatched: 6. The V gene's germline CDR1 is SGDLS and CDR2 YYNGEE. The CDR3 coding sequence is TGTGCCAGCAGCGTAGGAGGGGGCGGTGGCGGGGAGCTGTTTTTT. This encodes CASSVGGGGGGELFF.

The rearrangement joins TRBV7-9 to TRBJ2-2, with 8 bases identical to TRBD2. The ends lost 4 bases at V and 4 bases at J; junction bases unmatched: 8. Germline CDR1 is SEHNR and CDR2 is FQNEAQ (reference sequence). There are 16 residues in the CDR3. The CDR3 region is CASSSRGGPVTGELFF. CDR3 DNA: TGTGCCAGCAGCTCACGGGGGGGGCCGGTCACCGGGGAGCTGTTTTTT. Together with reference TRBV7-9 and TRBJ2-2, the CDR3 gives the full variable domain: DTGVSQNPRHKITKRGQNVTFRCDPISEHNRLYWYRQTLGQGPEFLTYFQNEAQLEKSRLLSDRFSAERPKGSFSTLEIQRTEQGDSAMYLCASSSRGGPVTGELFFGEGSRLTVL.

V and J are TRBV5-1 and TRBJ2-5, with D possibly being TRBD1 (5 bases). CDR3 length: 14 residues. V gave up 0 bases and J gave up 5 bases, with 11 bases separating them. Germline assignment: CDR1 SGHRS and CDR2 YFSETQ. CDR3 nucleotide sequence: TGCGCCAGCAGCTTGGGTCAGGGTATGGAGACCCAGTACTTC. Amino acids: CASSLGQGMETQYF.

This chain joins TRBV6-1 and TRBJ1-2; D ambiguous. V was shortened by 0 bases and J by 8 bases, with 4 bases between the two germline ends. The length of the CDR3 is 11 residues. CDR1 and CDR2 (germline): MNHNS, SASEGT. CDR3 sequence: CASSEAWGYTF. CDR3 DNA sequence: TGTGCCAGCAGTGAAGCGTGGGGCTACACCTTC.

The chain recombines TRBV9 with TRBJ1-1, with 9 bases identical to TRBD1. The CDR3 sequence is 14 residues long. After removal of 4 bases from V and 5 bases from J, the junction contained 6 bases not matched to a gene. Germline V gene lookup returns CDR1 SGDLS and CDR2 YYNGEE. The CDR3 region is CASSPGQGETEAFF. For the CDR3, the DNA is TGTGCCAGCAGCCCGGGACAGGGTGAAACTGAAGCTTTCTTT.

The rearrangement joins TRBV19 to TRBJ2-2; TRBD1 matches at 10 bases. CDR3 length equals 15 residues. J lost 2 bases, V lost 6 bases, and 3 bases had no gene match. Germline CDR1 and CDR2: LNHDA and SQIVND (reference sequence). The CDR3 spells CASSRDRGNTGELFF. The CDR3 DNA follows: TGTGCCAGTAGCAGGGACAGGGGAAACACCGGGGAGCTGTTTTTT.

The chain has TRBV7-9 and TRBJ1-4; D uncertain. V gave up 6 bases and J gave up 6 bases, with 14 bases separating them. This CDR3 region has 14 residues. From germline, CDR1 is SEHNR and CDR2 FQNEAQ (reference sequence). CDR3 nucleotide sequence: TGTGCCAGCAGGGCTAATCTTGGGGATGAAAAACTGTTTTTT. Translated, it gives CASRANLGDEKLFF.

A single count supports this clone. J is TRBJ2-3 and V is TRBV9; D may be TRBD2 (5 bases). Germline-derived CDR1 and CDR2 are SGDLS and YYNGEE. The V end lost 0 bases, the J end lost 5 bases, and 13 bases lay between the germline ends. The CDR3 has 15 residues. CDR3 coding DNA: TGTGCCAGCAGCGTAGCGGGGATTCCCGGAGATACGCAGTATTTT. This encodes CASSVAGIPGDTQYF. Complete variable domain (other parts from reference TRBV9 and TRBJ2-3): DSGVTQTPKHLITATGQRVTLRCSPRSGDLSVYWYQQSLDQGLQFLIQYYNGEERAKGNILERFSAQQFPDLHSELNLSSLELGDSALYFCASSVAGIPGDTQYFGPGTRLTVL.

The J gene is TRBJ2-1, the V gene TRBV28; 10 nucleotides match TRBD2. CDR3 length equals 15 residues. Germline assignment: CDR1 MDHEN and CDR2 SYDVKM. V lost 5 bases, J lost 4 bases, and 5 bases stayed unmatched. The CDR3 DNA reads TGTGCCAGCAGTAGTTTAGCGGGGGGATACAATGAGCAGTTCTTC. Translation gives CASSSLAGGYNEQFF.

The chain carries TRBV19 and TRBJ2-3; D is undetermined. The CDR3 has 13 residues. Germline values: CDR1 LNHDA, CDR2 SQIVND (reference sequence). V lost 8 bases, J lost 5 bases, and 14 bases lay in between. CDR3 residues: CASRKSGGDTQYF. The CDR3 coding sequence is TGTGCCAGTCGCAAATCGGGTGGAGATACGCAGTATTTT.

V usage is TRBV9 and J usage is TRBJ1-6; TRBD1 might be the D (5 bases). The CDR3 covers 15 residues. The ends were cut back, 3 bases at V and 8 bases at J, with 15 bases in the middle. Germline-derived CDR1 and CDR2 are SGDLS and YYNGEE. The CDR3 is CASSARDQGDSPLHF. CDR3 nucleotide sequence: TGTGCCAGCAGCGCCAGGGACCAAGGAGATTCACCCCTCCACTTT.

The chain couples TRBV7-8 to TRBJ2-2; tentatively, D is TRBD1 (5 bases). Trimming took off 1 base at V and 2 bases at J, with 8 bases between the two ends. This CDR3 spans 15 amino acids. Germline V gene sequence: CDR1 SGHVS, CDR2 FQNEAQ. The CDR3 region has the DNA TGTGCCAGCAGCTTAGGACAGTTTAACACCGGGGAGCTGTTTTTT. Translating it yields CASSLGQFNTGELFF.

V usage is TRBV6-5 and J usage is TRBJ2-1; D is possibly TRBD2 (6 bases). V lost 10 bases and J 2 bases, leaving 9 bases between the germline ends. From germline, CDR1 is MNHEY and CDR2 SVGAGI. There are 12 residues in the CDR3. The CDR3 loop reads CATRRAYNEQFF. For the CDR3, the DNA is TGTGCCACCCGGAGGGCCTACAATGAGCAGTTCTTC.

This chain connects TRBV9 to TRBJ1-6, with TRBD1 identical over 7 bases. V trimming: 3 bases; J trimming: 5 bases; junction bases outside the gene matches: 5. This CDR3 is 15 amino acids long. From germline, CDR1 is SGDLS and CDR2 YYNGEE. CDR3 DNA: TGTGCCAGCAGCGCGGGGACAGCGAATAATTCACCCCTCCACTTT. Its translation is CASSAGTANNSPLHF.

This clone came up once. The rearrangement joins TRBV21-1 to TRBJ2-7; TRBD2, as called in the table, went unchecked against the DNA. TRBV21-1 is a known pseudogene. The CDR3 is 14 amino acids. Written as DNA, the CDR3 is TGTGCCAGCAGCAAAGTGCCCGAGGACTACGAGCAGTACTTC. It encodes CASSKVPEDYEQYF.

This chain's CDR3 is CASSSTTPDTQYF. In DNA, the CDR3 is TGCGCCAGCAGCTCGACTACTCCGGATACGCAGTATTTT. V usage is TRBV5-1 and J usage is TRBJ2-3, with a tentative D call TRBD2 (5 bases). Trimming took 3 bases from V and 6 from J, leaving 11 bases between them. The germline V gene encodes CDR1 SGHRS and CDR2 YFSETQ. CDR3 length equals 13 residues.

The chain couples TRBV27 to TRBJ1-6; maybe TRBD1 (6 bases). Germline CDR1 MNHEY, CDR2 SMNVEV (reference sequence). The CDR3 runs to 14 residues. V lost 7 bases to trimming and J lost 8 bases, with 15 bases between them. The CDR3 DNA reads TGTGCCAGCACCCTCCAGGGGATGCATTCACCCCTCCACTTT. This encodes CASTLQGMHSPLHF.

V gene TRBV7-2 combines with J gene TRBJ1-6; 9 nucleotides line up with TRBD1. Germline V gene lookup returns CDR1 SGHTA and CDR2 FQGNSA. This CDR3 has 15 amino acids. The junction had 3 bases not matched to a gene; V was cut back by 1 base and J by 8 bases. The CDR3: CASSLVGQGDSPLHF. The CDR3 nucleotides read TGTGCCAGCAGCTTAGTGGGACAGGGTGATTCACCCCTCCACTTT.

The genes are TRBV4-3 and TRBJ2-2; 7 nucleotides line up with TRBD1. The CDR3 runs to 16 residues. CDR1 LGHNA and CDR2 YSLEER come from the germline V gene. V gave up 4 bases and J gave up 2 bases; unmatched junction bases: 7. Written as DNA, the CDR3 is TGCGCCAGCAGCCGTTCCGGGACAGAAAACACCGGGGAGCTGTTTTTT. Translation: CASSRSGTENTGELFF.

The V and J genes are TRBV7-2 and TRBJ2-1; possible D gene TRBD1, 5 bases. Per the germline V gene, CDR1 is SGHTA and CDR2 is FQGNSA. The CDR3 sequence is 13 residues long. The V gene lost 0 bases and the J gene lost 12 bases, with 12 bases spanning the gap. The CDR3 DNA follows: TGTGCCAGCAGCTTAGCTGGGGCAGCAGGGCAGTTCTTC. Encoded protein: CASSLAGAAGQFF.